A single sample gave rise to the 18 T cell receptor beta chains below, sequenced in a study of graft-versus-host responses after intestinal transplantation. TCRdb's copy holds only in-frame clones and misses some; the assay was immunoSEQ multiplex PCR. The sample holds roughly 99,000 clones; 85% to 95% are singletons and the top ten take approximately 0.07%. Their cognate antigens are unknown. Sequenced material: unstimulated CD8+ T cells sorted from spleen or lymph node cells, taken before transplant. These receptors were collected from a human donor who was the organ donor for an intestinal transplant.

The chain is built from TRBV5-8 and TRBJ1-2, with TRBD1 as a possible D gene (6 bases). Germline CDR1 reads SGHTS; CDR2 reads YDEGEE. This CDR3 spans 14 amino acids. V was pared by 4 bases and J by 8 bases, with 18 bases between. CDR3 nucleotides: TGTGCCAGCAGCCGCAGCAGGGGCTCGTGGGGCTACACCTTC. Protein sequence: CASSRSRGSWGYTF.

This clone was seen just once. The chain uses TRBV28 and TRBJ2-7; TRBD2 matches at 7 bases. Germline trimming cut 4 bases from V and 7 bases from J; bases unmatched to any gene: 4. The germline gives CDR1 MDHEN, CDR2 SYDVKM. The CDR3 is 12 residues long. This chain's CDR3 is CASSSLGGEQYF. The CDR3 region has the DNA TGTGCCAGCAGTTCCCTCGGGGGGGAGCAGTACTTC.

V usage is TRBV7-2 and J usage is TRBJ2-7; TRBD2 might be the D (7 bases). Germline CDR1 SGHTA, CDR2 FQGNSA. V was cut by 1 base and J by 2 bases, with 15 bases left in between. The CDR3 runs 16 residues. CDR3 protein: CASSLVSGGGTYEQYF. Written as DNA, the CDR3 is TGTGCCAGCAGCTTAGTCTCTGGCGGGGGCACCTACGAGCAGTACTTC. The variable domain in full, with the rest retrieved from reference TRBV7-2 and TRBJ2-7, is GAGVSQSPSNKVTEKGKDVELRCDPISGHTALYWYRQSLGQGLEFLIYFQGNSAPDKSGLPSDRFSAERTGGSVSTLTIQRTQQEDSAVYLCASSLVSGGGTYEQYFGPGTRLTVT.

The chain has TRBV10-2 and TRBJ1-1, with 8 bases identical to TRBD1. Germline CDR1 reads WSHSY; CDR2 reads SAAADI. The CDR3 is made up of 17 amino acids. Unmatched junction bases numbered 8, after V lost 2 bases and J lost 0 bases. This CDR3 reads CASSEPRTGIMNTEAFF. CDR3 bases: TGCGCCAGCAGTGAGCCAAGGACAGGGATCATGAACACTGAAGCTTTCTTT.

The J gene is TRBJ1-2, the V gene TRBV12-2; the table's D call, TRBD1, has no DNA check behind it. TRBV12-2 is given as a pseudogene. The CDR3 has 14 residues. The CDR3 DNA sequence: TGTGCAAGTCGCCACCTCGGGACAGGGTATGGCTACACCTTC. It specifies CASRHLGTGYGYTF.

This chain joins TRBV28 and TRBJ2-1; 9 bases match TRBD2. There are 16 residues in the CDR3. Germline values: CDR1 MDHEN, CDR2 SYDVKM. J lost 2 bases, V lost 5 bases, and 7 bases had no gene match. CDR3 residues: CASSPRSGGTYNEQFF. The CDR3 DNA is TGTGCCAGCAGTCCTCGTAGCGGGGGCACCTACAATGAGCAGTTCTTC.

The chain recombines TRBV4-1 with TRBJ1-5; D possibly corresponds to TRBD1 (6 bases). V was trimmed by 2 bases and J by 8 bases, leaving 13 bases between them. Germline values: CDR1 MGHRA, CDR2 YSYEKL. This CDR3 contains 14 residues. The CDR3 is CASSQMAGEEPQHF. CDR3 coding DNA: TGCGCCAGCAGCCAAATGGCAGGGGAAGAGCCCCAGCATTTT.

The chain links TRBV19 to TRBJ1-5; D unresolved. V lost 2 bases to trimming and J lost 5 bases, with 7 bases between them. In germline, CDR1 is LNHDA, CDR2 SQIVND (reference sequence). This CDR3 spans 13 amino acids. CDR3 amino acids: CASSIWRYQPQHF. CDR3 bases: TGTGCCAGTAGTATATGGAGGTATCAGCCCCAGCATTTT.

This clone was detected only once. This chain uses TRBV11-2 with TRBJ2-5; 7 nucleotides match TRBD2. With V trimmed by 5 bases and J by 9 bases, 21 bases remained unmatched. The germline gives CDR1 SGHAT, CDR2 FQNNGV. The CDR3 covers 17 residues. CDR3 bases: TGTGCCAGCAGCCCGTGGACTAGGAAGAAGCCTGTAGGGGCCCAGTACTTC. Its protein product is CASSPWTRKKPVGAQYF.

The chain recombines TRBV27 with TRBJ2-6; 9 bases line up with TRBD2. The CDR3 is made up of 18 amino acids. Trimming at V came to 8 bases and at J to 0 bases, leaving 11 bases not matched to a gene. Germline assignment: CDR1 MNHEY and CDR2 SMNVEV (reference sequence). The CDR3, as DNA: TGTGCCAGCCAACCCGCTAGCGGGGTCCTCTCTGGGGCCAACGTCCTGACTTTC. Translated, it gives CASQPASGVLSGANVLTF.

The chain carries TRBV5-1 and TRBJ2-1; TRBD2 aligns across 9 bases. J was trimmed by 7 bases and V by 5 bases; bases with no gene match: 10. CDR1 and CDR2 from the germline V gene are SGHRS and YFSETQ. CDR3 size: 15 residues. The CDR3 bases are TGCGCCAGCAGGGGAGGGCGGGGGGGCCCGAATGAGCAGTTCTTC. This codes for CASRGGRGGPNEQFF.

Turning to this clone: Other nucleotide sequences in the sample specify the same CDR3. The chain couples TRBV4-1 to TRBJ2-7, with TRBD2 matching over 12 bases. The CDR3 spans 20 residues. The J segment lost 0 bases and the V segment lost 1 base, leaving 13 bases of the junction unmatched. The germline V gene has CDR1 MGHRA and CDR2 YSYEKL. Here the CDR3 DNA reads TGCGCCAGCAGCCAAGTTCCAGGACTAGCGGGGCCTATAGGCTCCTACGAGCAGTACTTC. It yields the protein CASSQVPGLAGPIGSYEQYF.

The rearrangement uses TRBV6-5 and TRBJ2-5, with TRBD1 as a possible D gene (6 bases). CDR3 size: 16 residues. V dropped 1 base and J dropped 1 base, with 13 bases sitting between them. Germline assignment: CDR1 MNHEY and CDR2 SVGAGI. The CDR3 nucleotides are TGTGCCAGCAGTTACTACAGGGTCTCGGGCCAAGAGACCCAGTACTTC. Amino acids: CASSYYRVSGQETQYF.

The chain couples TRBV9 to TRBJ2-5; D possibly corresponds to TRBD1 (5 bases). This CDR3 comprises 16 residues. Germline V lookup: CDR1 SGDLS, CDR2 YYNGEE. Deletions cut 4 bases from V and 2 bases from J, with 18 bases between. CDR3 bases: TGTGCCAGCAGCCCCCGCGTCTATCAGGGACAAGAGACCCAGTACTTC. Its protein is CASSPRVYQGQETQYF.

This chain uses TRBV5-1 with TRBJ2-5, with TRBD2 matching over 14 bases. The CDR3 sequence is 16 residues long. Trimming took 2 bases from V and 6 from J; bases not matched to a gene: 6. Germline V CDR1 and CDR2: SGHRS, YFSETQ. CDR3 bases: TGCGCCAGCAGCTTAACAGGGACTAGCGGGGGAAAGACCCAGTACTTC. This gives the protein CASSLTGTSGGKTQYF.

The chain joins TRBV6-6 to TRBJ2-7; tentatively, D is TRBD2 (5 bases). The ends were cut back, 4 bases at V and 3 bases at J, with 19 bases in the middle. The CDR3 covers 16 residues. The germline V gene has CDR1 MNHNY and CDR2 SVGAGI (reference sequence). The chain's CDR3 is CASSSGSQTGDYEQYF. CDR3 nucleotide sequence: TGTGCCAGCAGTTCGGGGAGCCAGACTGGGGACTACGAGCAGTACTTC.

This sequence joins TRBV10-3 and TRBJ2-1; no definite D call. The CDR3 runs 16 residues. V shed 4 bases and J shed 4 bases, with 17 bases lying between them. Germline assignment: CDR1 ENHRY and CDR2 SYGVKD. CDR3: CAISVYRENIYNEQFF. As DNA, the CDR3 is TGTGCCATCAGTGTGTACAGAGAAAATATATACAATGAGCAGTTCTTC.

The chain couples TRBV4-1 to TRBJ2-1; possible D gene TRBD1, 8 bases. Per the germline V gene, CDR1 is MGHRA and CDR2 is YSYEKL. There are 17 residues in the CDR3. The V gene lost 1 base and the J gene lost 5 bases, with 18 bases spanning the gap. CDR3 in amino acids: CASSQAWGGQVNNEQFF. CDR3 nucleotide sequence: TGCGCCAGCAGCCAAGCCTGGGGGGGACAGGTGAACAATGAGCAGTTCTTC.